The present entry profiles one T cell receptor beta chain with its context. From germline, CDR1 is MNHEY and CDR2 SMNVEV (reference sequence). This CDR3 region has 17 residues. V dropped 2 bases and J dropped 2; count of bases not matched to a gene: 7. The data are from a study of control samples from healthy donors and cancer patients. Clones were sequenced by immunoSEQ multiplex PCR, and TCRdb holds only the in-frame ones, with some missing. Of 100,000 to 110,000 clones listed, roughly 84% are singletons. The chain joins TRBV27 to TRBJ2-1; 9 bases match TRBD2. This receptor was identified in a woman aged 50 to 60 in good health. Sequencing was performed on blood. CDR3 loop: CASSLNSGRGPYNEQFF. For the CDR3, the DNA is TGTGCCAGCAGTTTAAATAGCGGGAGAGGTCCCTACAATGAGCAGTTCTTC.